This entry lists 30 T cell receptor beta chains sequenced from one sample in a study of CD8+ T cells in alopecia areata. Extracted from the samples, RNA was reverse transcribed into cDNA to serve as the sequencing template. Some clones are missing from TCRdb's copy, which holds only in-frame ones; the method was immunoSEQ multiplex PCR. The sample has about 88,000 clones, about 40% seen once; the top ten hold less than 20%. Documented treatment: oral pan-JAK inhibitor, 5-10 mg twice daily. The material sequenced was CD8+ T cells sorted from blood, taken at week 24, from a patient treated with tofacitinib. These receptors were collected from a human donor with alopecia areata.

CDR3 DNA sequence: TGTGCCAGCAGCTTAGATTTGCCTAGCTCCTACAATGAGCAGTTCTTC. Translation: CASSLDLPSSYNEQFF. This chain uses TRBV11-2 with TRBJ2-1; no reliable D call. CDR1 and CDR2 from the germline V gene are SGHAT and FQNNGV. This CDR3 region has 16 residues. Trimming shortened V by 0 bases and J by 0 bases, and 9 bases separated the two germline ends.

The V call is TRBV19, the J call TRBJ2-3; D gene uncertain. CDR1 is LNHDA, CDR2 SQIVND, per germline (reference sequence). The CDR3 sequence is 16 residues long. V gave up 0 bases and J gave up 2 bases, with 12 bases separating them. CDR3 region: CASSIEGRHYTDTQYF. The CDR3 nucleotides are TGTGCCAGTAGTATAGAAGGACGGCACTACACAGATACGCAGTATTTT.

The chain is built from TRBV7-9 and TRBJ1-2; no clear D. Trimming left V 5 bases short and J 7 bases short, with 20 bases between. This CDR3 comprises 15 residues. CDR1 and CDR2 from the germline V gene are SEHNR and FQNEAQ (reference sequence). CDR3 residues: CASSAAVTGFGGYTF. CDR3 in DNA: TGTGCCAGCAGCGCCGCGGTGACGGGGTTTGGTGGCTACACCTTC.

The chain joins TRBV29-1 to TRBJ2-7; possibly TRBD1 or TRBD2 for D (5 bases each). V lost 4 bases and J 6 bases, leaving 10 bases between the germline ends. The germline gives CDR1 SQVTM, CDR2 ANQGSEA. This CDR3 has 11 amino acids. DNA for the CDR3: TGCAGCGTTGGGGACCCGATCGAGCAGTACTTC. The encoded protein is CSVGDPIEQYF.

This clone has only one observation. The chain employs TRBV5-4 and TRBJ2-7; 10 nucleotides line up with TRBD2. This CDR3 region has 16 residues. V trimming: 3 bases; J trimming: 2 bases; junction bases outside the gene matches: 8. Germline loops: CDR1 SGHNT, CDR2 YYREEE (reference sequence). The CDR3 loop reads CASSSLTSGIPYEQYF. CDR3 DNA sequence: TGTGCCAGCAGCTCCCTAACTAGCGGGATCCCCTACGAGCAGTACTTC.

This clone was seen more than once but under ten times. The J gene is TRBJ1-2, the V gene TRBV7-9, with TRBD1 matching 8 bases. This CDR3 region has 16 residues. The V segment lost 6 bases and the J segment 4 bases; nucleotides outside the gene matches: 13. The germline V gene has CDR1 SEHNR and CDR2 FQNEAQ (reference sequence). DNA for the CDR3: TGTGCCAGCAGGCACCGTGACAGGGGAATCCTCTATGGCTACACCTTC. This translates into CASRHRDRGILYGYTF.

The chain uses TRBV11-2 and TRBJ2-3; no reliable D call. Germline CDR1 reads SGHAT; CDR2 reads FQNNGV. The V end lost 4 bases, the J end lost 1 base, and 6 bases lay between the germline ends. This CDR3 has 13 residues. The CDR3 protein is CASSYPGTDTQYF. DNA of the CDR3: TGTGCCAGCAGCTACCCCGGCACAGATACGCAGTATTTT.

This clone was seen a few times. The V call is TRBV5-1, the J call TRBJ2-1; D is perhaps TRBD2 (5 bases). CDR1 is SGHRS, CDR2 YFSETQ, per germline. The germline V and J ends were trimmed by 7 bases and 7 bases, with 12 bases remaining between them. This CDR3 has 12 residues. The CDR3 DNA reads TGCGCCAGCGGAGCGGTCGGGAATGAGCAGTTCTTC. Protein sequence: CASGAVGNEQFF.

This clone was seen a handful of times. V usage is TRBV10-2 and J usage is TRBJ2-1, with TRBD2 matching over 9 bases. Unmatched junction bases numbered 3, after V lost 3 bases and J lost 6 bases. The germline CDR1 and CDR2 sequences are WSHSY and SAAADI. The CDR3 runs to 14 residues. The CDR3 reads CASSDSAGGNEQFF. The CDR3 DNA sequence: TGCGCCAGCAGTGACTCAGCGGGAGGCAATGAGCAGTTCTTC.

This clone was found a few times. The chain carries TRBV29-1 and TRBJ2-7, with a possible D match to TRBD1 (6 bases). Trimming cost V 3 bases and J 2 bases, with 11 bases left between them. Per germline, CDR1 SQVTM and CDR2 ANQGSEA. CDR3 length: 13 residues. The CDR3 nucleotides read TGCAGCGTTGAGAAGACAGGCCCCTACGAGCAGTACTTC. This gives the protein CSVEKTGPYEQYF.

This clone was found a few times. V is TRBV7-2 and J is TRBJ2-2; weak D call: TRBD1 (6 bases). Germline V CDR1 and CDR2: SGHTA, FQGNSA. The CDR3 runs to 17 residues. V lost 2 bases, J lost 1 base, and 14 bases lay in between. CDR3 residues: CASSLISQGWNTGELFF. The CDR3 nucleotides are TGTGCCAGCAGCTTAATTTCCCAGGGGTGGAACACCGGGGAGCTGTTTTTT.

This clone is medium-sized (0.01 to 0.1%) in the sample. The chain uses TRBV5-1 and TRBJ2-7; the match to TRBD1 covers 10 bases. Trimming at V came to 4 bases and at J to 5 bases, leaving 3 bases not matched to a gene. The CDR3 is made up of 13 amino acids. Looked up from germline, CDR1 is SGHRS and CDR2 is YFSETQ. The CDR3 loop reads CASSQGTGDEQYF. The CDR3 DNA reads as TGCGCCAGCAGCCAGGGGACAGGGGACGAGCAGTACTTC.

On this clone itself: The missing conserved phenylalanine or tryptophan at the end of this CDR3 makes a read error likely. This chain joins TRBV13 and TRBJ1-5; 7 bases line up with TRBD1. Germline CDR1 and CDR2: PRHDT and FYEKMQ (reference sequence). With 0 bases clipped from V and 3 bases from J, the junction kept 5 bases outside the gene matches. The CDR3 totals 16 residues. The CDR3: CASSLGRGQPNQPQHL. The DNA of the CDR3 is TGTGCCAGCAGCTTAGGAAGGGGACAGCCCAATCAGCCCCAGCATCTT.

This clone is medium-sized (0.01 to 0.1%). This sequence joins TRBV7-9 and TRBJ2-2; TRBD2 matches 12 bases. With 5 bases clipped from V and 0 bases from J, the junction kept 1 base outside the gene matches. Germline V gives CDR1 SEHNR, CDR2 FQNEAQ (reference sequence). The length of the CDR3 is 16 residues. The CDR3 sequence is CASSRTSGANTGELFF. CDR3 nucleotide sequence: TGTGCCAGCAGCCGGACTAGCGGGGCGAACACCGGGGAGCTGTTTTTT.

This clone was observed a single time. This rearrangement joins TRBV4-1 to TRBJ1-5; D gene ambiguous. Germline V gene sequence: CDR1 MGHRA, CDR2 YSYEKL. Between the trimmed V and J ends, which lost 0 bases and 7 bases, there was a span of 13 bases. The CDR3 totals 15 residues. The CDR3 bases are TGCGCCAGCAGCCAAGATAGAGGGTTATTGCAGCCCCAGCATTTT. Translated, it gives CASSQDRGLLQPQHF.

The table lists this clone with a count of one. The V gene is TRBV5-6, the J gene TRBJ1-2; D remains unclear. Trimming shortened V by 5 bases and J by 3 bases, and 8 bases separated the two germline ends. Germline values: CDR1 SGHDT, CDR2 YYEEEE. The CDR3 is 12 residues long. The DNA of the CDR3 is TGTGCCAGCAGGGTAGACTACTATGGCTACACCTTC. This codes for CASRVDYYGYTF.

This clone was seen more than once but under ten times. The rearrangement joins TRBV19 to TRBJ1-1; D ambiguous. The CDR3 is 14 residues long. V shed 0 bases and J shed 0 bases, with 5 bases lying between them. Germline V gene data show CDR1 as LNHDA and CDR2 as SQIVND (reference sequence). CDR3 region: CASSIDRVNTEAFF. CDR3 sequence (DNA): TGTGCCAGTAGTATAGATCGAGTGAACACTGAAGCTTTCTTT.

The count of this clone is one. This sequence joins TRBV6-1 and TRBJ1-5; TRBD1 might be the D (5 bases). The germline gives CDR1 MNHNS, CDR2 SASEGT. CDR3 length equals 14 residues. V was cut by 10 bases and J by 0 bases, with 13 bases left in between. CDR3 DNA sequence: TGTGCCACAGCCCAGGGTTATAGCAATCAGCCCCAGCATTTT. Encoded protein: CATAQGYSNQPQHF.

By share of the sample, this clone is medium-sized. The chain is built from TRBV10-3 and TRBJ2-1, with TRBD2 matching over 11 bases. The ends lost 4 bases at V and 8 bases at J; junction bases unmatched: 4. The CDR3 is 14 residues long. The germline V gene has CDR1 ENHRY and CDR2 SYGVKD. The CDR3 sequence: CAISVTSGSDEQFF. In DNA, the CDR3 is TGTGCCATCAGTGTTACTAGCGGGAGCGATGAGCAGTTCTTC.

The CDR3 protein is CASSIPYLHEQYF. CDR3 sequence (DNA): TGTGCCAGCAGCATACCATACTTGCACGAGCAGTACTTC. The J gene is TRBJ2-5, the V gene TRBV7-9; no clear D. The end of the DNA fits TRBJ2-7 better, so the J call may be wrong. Germline CDR1 SEHNR, CDR2 FQNEAQ (reference sequence). The length of the CDR3 is 13 residues.

This chain joins TRBV29-1 and TRBJ1-2; perhaps TRBD1 as D (5 bases). The CDR3 sequence is 13 residues long. Trimming removed 7 bases from V and 5 bases from J, with 17 bases in between. CDR1 is SQVTM, CDR2 ANQGSEA, per germline. The CDR3 protein is CSAISTEYYGYTF. In DNA form, the CDR3 reads TGCAGCGCAATTTCGACAGAATATTATGGCTACACCTTC.

Worth noting for this clone: Other DNA sequences in the sample encode the same CDR3. The CDR3 coding sequence is TGTGCCTGGAGTGGGGGAAGGGGCACAGATACGCAGTATTTT. Translated: CAWSGGRGTDTQYF. The chain employs TRBV30 and TRBJ2-3; no definite D call. V lost 1 base and J lost 1, with 9 bases in between. CDR1 GTSNPN and CDR2 SVGIG come from the germline V gene (reference sequence). The CDR3 contains 14 residues.

CDR3 nucleotide sequence: TGTGCCAGCTCCGAGCCGGGACAGGGATACAATGAGCAGTTCTTC. Encoded protein: CASSEPGQGYNEQFF. This chain connects TRBV7-9 to TRBJ2-1; 9 positions agree with TRBD1. V shed 8 bases and J 4 bases; nucleotides not matched to a gene: 9. Germline-derived CDR1 and CDR2 are SEHNR and FQNEAQ (reference sequence). The CDR3 length is 15 residues.

This chain links TRBV7-8 with TRBJ2-7; TRBD2 aligns across 12 bases. The CDR3 runs to 15 residues. Germline V gives CDR1 SGHVS, CDR2 FQNEAQ. V lost 6 bases and J lost 4; bases outside the gene matches: 7. CDR3 nucleotide sequence: TGTGCCAGCAGGAAAACTAGCGGGAGGAATTACGAGCAGTACTTC. It is translated as CASRKTSGRNYEQYF.

The gene calls are TRBV14 and TRBJ2-2; 9 bases are a match to TRBD2. V was pared by 2 bases and J by 5 bases, with 9 bases of the junction left unmatched. Germline CDR1 and CDR2: SGHDN and FVKESK. This CDR3 has 17 residues. CDR3 in DNA: TGTGCCAGCAGCCAATTCTTAGCGGGAGATGGGACCGGGGAGCTGTTTTTT. Translated: CASSQFLAGDGTGELFF. Drawing the rest from reference TRBV14 and TRBJ2-2, the complete variable domain is EAGVTQFPSHSVIEKGQTVTLRCDPISGHDNLYWYRRVMGKEIKFLLHFVKESKQDESGMPNNRFLAERTGGTYSTLKVQPAELEDSGVYFCASSQFLAGDGTGELFFGEGSRLTVL.

This clone was observed a few times. This chain uses TRBV7-2 with TRBJ1-1, with D unresolved. The CDR3 consists of 14 residues. The germline gives CDR1 SGHTA, CDR2 FQGNSA. V gave up 0 bases and J gave up 3 bases, with 8 bases separating them. For the CDR3, the DNA is TGTGCCAGCAGCTTAGCCGGGCCAGACACTGAAGCTTTCTTT. As protein: CASSLAGPDTEAFF.

This chain uses TRBV28 with TRBJ2-1; D is undetermined. The germline gives CDR1 MDHEN, CDR2 SYDVKM. This CDR3 is built from 15 residues. V was pared by 1 base and J by 5 bases, with 12 bases between. The CDR3 DNA sequence: TGTGCCAGCAGTTTATATCAAGAAGTGAACAATGAGCAGTTCTTC. This sequence encodes CASSLYQEVNNEQFF.

This clone was detected once. The chain joins TRBV7-2 to TRBJ2-5; 8 bases match TRBD2. V was pared by 2 bases and J by 4 bases, with 12 bases of the junction left unmatched. The V gene's germline CDR1 is SGHTA and CDR2 FQGNSA. This CDR3 is 17 amino acids long. The CDR3 region is CASSLRGLREVRETQYF. For the CDR3, the DNA is TGTGCCAGCAGCTTAAGAGGGCTGCGGGAGGTTAGAGAGACCCAGTACTTC.

V usage is TRBV28 and J usage is TRBJ2-7; TRBD1 is a possible D gene (5 bases). Germline loops: CDR1 MDHEN, CDR2 SYDVKM. V was shortened by 3 bases and J by 7 bases, with 13 bases between the two germline ends. The CDR3 is 13 residues long. The CDR3 here is CASSLIRQLEQYF. DNA of the CDR3: TGTGCCAGCAGTTTGATCCGACAGTTGGAGCAGTACTTC.

The chain links TRBV7-2 to TRBJ2-4, with TRBD2 matching over 8 bases. CDR1 and CDR2 (germline): SGHTA, FQGNSA. The CDR3 consists of 14 residues. V lost 0 bases, J lost 8 bases, and 3 bases stayed unmatched. The CDR3 protein is CASSLARGGHIQYF. The CDR3 DNA is TGTGCCAGCAGCTTAGCACGGGGGGGACACATTCAGTACTTC.